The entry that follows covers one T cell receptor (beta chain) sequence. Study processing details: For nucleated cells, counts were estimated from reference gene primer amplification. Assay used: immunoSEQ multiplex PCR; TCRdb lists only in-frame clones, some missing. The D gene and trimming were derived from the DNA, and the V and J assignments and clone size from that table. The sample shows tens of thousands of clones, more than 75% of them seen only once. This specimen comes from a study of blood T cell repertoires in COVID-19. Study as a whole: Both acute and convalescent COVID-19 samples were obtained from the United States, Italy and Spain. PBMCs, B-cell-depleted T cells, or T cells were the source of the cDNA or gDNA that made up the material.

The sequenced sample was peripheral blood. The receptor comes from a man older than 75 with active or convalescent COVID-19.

The CDR3 sequence is CASSRDRSYEQYV. The CDR3 DNA follows: TGTGCCAGCAGCCGGGACAGATCCTACGAGCAGTACGTC. V and J are TRBV5-4 and TRBJ2-7; 7 nucleotides line up with TRBD1. CDR3 length: 13 amino acids. V trimming: 4 bases; J trimming: 1 base; junction bases outside the gene matches: 2. The germline gives CDR1 SGHNT, CDR2 YYREEE (reference sequence).